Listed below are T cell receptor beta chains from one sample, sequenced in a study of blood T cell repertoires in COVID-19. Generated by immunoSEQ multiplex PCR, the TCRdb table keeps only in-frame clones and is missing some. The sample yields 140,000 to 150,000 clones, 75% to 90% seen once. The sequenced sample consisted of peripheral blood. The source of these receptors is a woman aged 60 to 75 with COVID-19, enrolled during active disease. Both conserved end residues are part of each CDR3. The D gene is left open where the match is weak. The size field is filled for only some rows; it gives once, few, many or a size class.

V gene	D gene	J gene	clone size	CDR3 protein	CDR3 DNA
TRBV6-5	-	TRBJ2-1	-	CASKRGGASFEQFF	TGTGCCAGCAAAAGGGGGGGGGCCAGTTTTGAGCAGTTCTTC
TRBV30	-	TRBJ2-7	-	CAWSPPRLGLYFYEQYF	TGTGCCTGGAGTCCACCCCGGTTAGGACTTTACTTCTACGAGCAGTACTTC
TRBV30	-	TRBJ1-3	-	CAWMFWGGNGNTIYF	TGTGCCTGGATGTTCTGGGGCGGTAATGGAAACACCATATATTTT
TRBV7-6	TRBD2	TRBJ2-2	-	CASSPDIFGRSGELFF	TGTGCCAGCAGCCCGGACATATTCGGGAGGTCCGGGGAGCTGTTTTTT
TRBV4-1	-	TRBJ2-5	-	CASSQGRDGETQYF	TGCGCCAGCAGCCAAGGCCGGGATGGGGAGACCCAGTACTTC
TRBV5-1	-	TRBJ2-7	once	CASSRGGGFEYEQYF	TGCGCCAGCAGCCGGGGCGGAGGGTTTGAGTACGAGCAGTACTTC
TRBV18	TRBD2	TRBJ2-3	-	CASSLFSGGAEDTQYF	TGTGCCAGCTCACTCTTCAGCGGGGGGGCCGAAGATACGCAGTATTTT
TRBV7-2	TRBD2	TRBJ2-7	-	CASSLVIGRGGLEQYF	TGTGCCAGCAGCTTAGTGATAGGGCGGGGAGGGCTCGAGCAGTACTTC
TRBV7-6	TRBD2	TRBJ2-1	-	CASSLTSGGASEQFF	TGTGCCAGCAGCTTAACTAGCGGGGGGGCTTCTGAGCAGTTCTTC
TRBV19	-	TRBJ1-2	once	CATQGREGGYTF	TGTGCCACCCAGGGCAGGGAAGGTGGCTACACCTTC
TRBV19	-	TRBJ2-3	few	CASTRRVAAADTQYF	TGTGCCAGTACCAGGCGAGTGGCCGCTGCAGATACGCAGTATTTT
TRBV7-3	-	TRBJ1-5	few	CASSLSQNQPQHF	TGTGCCAGCAGCTTAAGTCAGAATCAGCCCCAGCATTTT
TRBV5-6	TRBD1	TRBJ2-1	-	CASSQRFAAMTGLDNEQFF	TGTGCCAGCAGCCAACGATTTGCCGCAATGACAGGGCTAGACAATGAGCAGTTCTTC
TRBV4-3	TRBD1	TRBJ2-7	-	CASSQDRGISYEQYF	TGCGCCAGCAGCCAAGACAGGGGGATCTCCTACGAGCAGTACTTC
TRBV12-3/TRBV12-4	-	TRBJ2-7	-	CASRSGSSYEQYF	TGTGCCAGCCGGAGTGGGAGCTCCTACGAGCAGTACTTC
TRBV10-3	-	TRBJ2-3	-	CAISGIVRGSGDTQYF	TGTGCCATCAGTGGAATCGTACGGGGGAGTGGAGATACGCAGTATTTT
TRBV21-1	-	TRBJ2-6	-	CASSKGPGLAGEAGANVLTF	TGTGCCAGCAGCAAGGGTCCGGGACTAGCGGGGGAGGCGGGGGCCAACGTCCTGACTTTC
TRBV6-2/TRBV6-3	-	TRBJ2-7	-	CASSLADVYEQYF	TGTGCCAGCAGTTTAGCCGATGTCTACGAGCAGTACTTC
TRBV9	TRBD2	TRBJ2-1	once	CASSVEGLAVFGSNEQFF	TGTGCCAGCAGCGTAGAGGGACTAGCAGTCTTCGGATCCAATGAGCAGTTCTTC
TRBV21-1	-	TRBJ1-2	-	CASSKRDRGINGYTF	TGTGCCAGCAGCAAAAGAGACAGGGGAATCAATGGCTACACCTTC
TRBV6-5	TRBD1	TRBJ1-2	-	CASRDRGSIGYTF	TGTGCCAGCAGGGACAGGGGGTCCATTGGCTACACCTTC
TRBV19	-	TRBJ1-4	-	CASTPTDNEKLFF	TGTGCCAGTACCCCGACAGACAATGAAAAACTGTTTTTT
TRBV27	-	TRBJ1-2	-	CASSLRRATLDYGYTF	TGTGCCAGCAGTTTAAGGAGGGCGACCCTAGACTATGGCTACACCTTC
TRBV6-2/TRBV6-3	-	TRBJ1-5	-	CASSTGGPQHF	TGTGCCAGCAGTACCGGGGGGCCCCAGCATTTT
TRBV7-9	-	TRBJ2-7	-	CASSLRLADTPHEQYF	TGTGCCAGCAGCTTACGGCTAGCCGACACCCCCCACGAGCAGTACTTC
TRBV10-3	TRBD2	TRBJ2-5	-	CAISEPRVRLAGGQETQYF	TGTGCCATCAGTGAGCCGAGGGTAAGGCTAGCGGGGGGCCAAGAGACCCAGTACTTC
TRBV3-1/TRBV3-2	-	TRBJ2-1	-	CASSSSDRNNEQFF	TGTGCCAGCAGCTCCTCGGACAGAAACAATGAGCAGTTCTTC
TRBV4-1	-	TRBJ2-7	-	CASSQGAAGAYEQYF	TGCGCCAGCAGCCAAGGGGCGGCAGGGGCCTACGAGCAGTACTTC
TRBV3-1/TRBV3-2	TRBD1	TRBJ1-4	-	CASSQGSGGFEKLFF	TGTGCCAGCAGCCAAGGATCAGGGGGTTTTGAAAAACTGTTTTTT
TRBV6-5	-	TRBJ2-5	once	CASSYGTSQETQYF	TGTGCCAGCAGTTACGGGACTTCCCAAGAGACCCAGTACTTC
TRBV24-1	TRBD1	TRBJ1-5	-	CATSVQGNQPQHF	TGTGCCACCAGTGTACAGGGGAATCAGCCCCAGCATTTT
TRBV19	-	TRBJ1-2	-	CASSILQGKANYGYTF	TGTGCCAGTAGTATTCTCCAGGGCAAAGCTAACTATGGCTACACCTTC
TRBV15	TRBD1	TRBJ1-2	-	CATSRFRQGTNYGYTF	TGTGCCACCAGCAGATTTAGACAGGGAACTAACTATGGCTACACCTTC
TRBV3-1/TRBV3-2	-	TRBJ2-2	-	CASSQTDTGELFF	TGTGCCAGCAGCCAGACAGACACCGGGGAGCTGTTTTTT
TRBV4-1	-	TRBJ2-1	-	CASSQEQESYNEQFF	TGCGCCAGCAGCCAAGAACAGGAATCCTACAATGAGCAGTTCTTC
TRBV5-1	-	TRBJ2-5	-	CASSLARRETQYF	TGCGCCAGCAGCTTGGCACGGCGGGAGACCCAGTACTTC
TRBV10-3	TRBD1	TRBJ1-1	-	CAARPGQQNTEAFF	TGTGCCGCGAGACCGGGACAGCAGAACACTGAAGCTTTCTTT
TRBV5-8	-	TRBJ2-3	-	CASSLAPGTDTQYF	TGTGCCAGCAGCTTGGCACCAGGCACAGATACGCAGTATTTT
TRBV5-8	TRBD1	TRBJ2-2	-	CASSTRQGQNTGELFF	TGTGCCAGCAGCACCCGACAGGGCCAGAACACCGGGGAGCTGTTTTTT
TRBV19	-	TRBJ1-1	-	CASSIGGPHMNTEAFF	TGTGCCAGTAGTATCGGGGGGCCCCATATGAACACTGAAGCTTTCTTT
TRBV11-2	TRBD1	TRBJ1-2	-	CASSLAGGFPFYGYTF	TGTGCCAGCAGCTTGGCAGGGGGCTTTCCCTTCTATGGCTACACCTTC
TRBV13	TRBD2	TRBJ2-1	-	CASSSLAGIDEQFF	TGTGCCAGCAGCTCGTTAGCGGGGATTGATGAGCAGTTCTTC
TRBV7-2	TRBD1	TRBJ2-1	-	CASSSQGVFYNEQFF	TGTGCCAGCTCCTCCCAGGGGGTCTTTTACAATGAGCAGTTCTTC
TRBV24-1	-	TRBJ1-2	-	CATSDPQVLYGYTF	TGTGCCACCAGTGACCCTCAGGTCCTCTATGGCTACACCTTC